These 27 T cell receptor beta chains came from one sample sequenced in a study of T cell responses to AZD1222 COVID-19 vaccine. Here immunoSEQ multiplex PCR was the method, and the copy in TCRdb shows in-frame clones only, minus some. The data contain approximately 110,000 clones, around 88% of them seen just once; the ten biggest clones take up 4% to 5.5%. The starting material was peripheral blood, obtained on day 0 of AZD1222 vaccination. Every receptor here comes from an adult in good health.

The chain has TRBV6-2 or TRBV6-3 and TRBJ2-1, with D perhaps matching TRBD1 (5 bases). V lost 6 bases to trimming and J lost 5 bases, with 11 bases between them. Germline V gene lookup returns CDR1 MNHEY and CDR2 SVGEGT. The CDR3 runs 13 residues. CDR3 in DNA: TGTGCCAGCAGCCCCGACAGAGACAATGAGCAGTTCTTC. Residues: CASSPDRDNEQFF.

This clone occurred once. The J gene is TRBJ1-6, the V gene TRBV19; 8 bases map to TRBD1. The trim removed 5 bases at V and 7 bases at J, leaving 7 bases unmatched. The germline CDR1 and CDR2 sequences are LNHDA and SQIVND (reference sequence). The CDR3 is 15 amino acids. The CDR3: CASSGQGERNSPLHF. The CDR3 DNA sequence: TGTGCCAGTAGTGGACAGGGAGAGAGGAATTCACCCCTCCACTTT.

The DNA of the CDR3 is TGTGCCAGCAGCCGTCCAAAGACAGGACCCAACATACCACTGAACACCGGGGAGCTGTTTTTT. Translated, it gives CASSRPKTGPNIPLNTGELFF. This rearrangement joins TRBV7-6 to TRBJ2-2; a weak D match, TRBD1 (6 bases). V lost 5 bases and J lost 1, with 29 bases in between. This CDR3 is built from 21 residues. CDR1 and CDR2 (germline): SGHVS, FNYEAQ.

The CDR3 DNA is TGTGCCAGCAGGAGCCAGGGCACTGAAGCTTTCTTT. It translates to CASRSQGTEAFF. The genes are TRBV6-5 and TRBJ1-1; D may be TRBD1 (5 bases). V was trimmed by 6 bases and J by 4 bases, leaving 9 bases between them. Germline values: CDR1 MNHEY, CDR2 SVGAGI. CDR3 length: 12 amino acids.

The V call is TRBV3-1 (or the pseudogene TRBV3-2), the J call TRBJ2-3; D is undetermined. The CDR3 length is 12 residues. The ends were cut back, 8 bases at V and 0 bases at J, with 6 bases in the middle. The germline V gene has CDR1 LGHDT and CDR2 YNNKEL (reference sequence). The chain's CDR3 is CASSESTDTQYF. Written as DNA, the CDR3 is TGTGCCAGCTCGGAGAGCACAGATACGCAGTATTTT.

The chain has TRBV12-2 and TRBJ1-3. TRBV12-2 is a recognized pseudogene. This CDR3 is built from 20 residues. The chain's CDR3 is CASRLNLGGLRPFGGNTIYF. For the CDR3, the DNA is TGTGCAAGTCGCTTAAATCTTGGGGGGCTCCGGCCCTTTGGGGGAAACACCATATATTTT.

Regarding this clone: Other DNA sequences in this sample translate to the same CDR3. The chain combines TRBV28 with TRBJ1-1; the D gene is possibly TRBD1 (5 bases). This CDR3 is built from 13 residues. V gave up 2 bases and J gave up 4 bases, with 8 bases separating them. Germline CDR1 MDHEN, CDR2 SYDVKM. CDR3 protein: CASSLQGGTEAFF. The CDR3 nucleotides are TGTGCCAGCAGTTTACAGGGAGGCACTGAAGCTTTCTTT.

About this clone: One end of the junction fails to match germline, which may point to a read error. The chain links TRBV6-5 to TRBJ1-5; 9 bases line up with TRBD1. Germline CDR1 reads MNHEY; CDR2 reads SVGAGI. This CDR3 contains 15 residues. CDR3 amino acids: CASRVDRGINQPRHF. In DNA form, the CDR3 reads TGTGCCAGCAGGGTAGACAGGGGGATCAATCAGCCCCGGCATTTT.

The chain joins TRBV7-8 to TRBJ2-7; D not certain. CDR1 SGHVS and CDR2 FQNEAQ come from the germline V gene. This CDR3 is 14 amino acids long. Trimming stripped 5 bases from V and 6 bases from J, with 17 bases between. CDR3 in DNA: TGTGCCAGCAGCCCAACGGTATATCTGGGCGAGCAGTACTTC. Residues: CASSPTVYLGEQYF.

The V gene is TRBV7-9, the J gene TRBJ1-1; TRBD1 aligns across 7 bases. CDR1 and CDR2 (germline): SEHNR, FQNEAQ (reference sequence). V dropped 5 bases and J dropped 0; count of bases not matched to a gene: 9. This CDR3 spans 16 amino acids. CDR3 residues: CASSPGAGGLNTEAFF. CDR3 sequence (DNA): TGTGCCAGCAGCCCCGGGGCAGGGGGTTTGAACACTGAAGCTTTCTTT.

This rearrangement joins TRBV6-5 to TRBJ2-1; D tentatively reads TRBD1 or TRBD2 (5 bases each). Trimming took off 5 bases at V and 7 bases at J, with 18 bases between the two ends. Per germline, CDR1 MNHEY and CDR2 SVGAGI. The CDR3 loop spans 15 amino acids. The CDR3 spells CASSLGTATRNEQFF. Written as DNA, the CDR3 is TGTGCCAGCAGTCTCGGGACGGCTACCCGGAATGAGCAGTTCTTC.

This CDR3 reads CASSQVRGGDSPLHF. The CDR3 nucleotides are TGTGCCAGCAGCCAAGTACGCGGTGGAGATTCACCCCTCCACTTT. The J gene is TRBJ1-6, the V gene TRBV4-2, with D hard to call. Germline CDR1 reads LGHNA; CDR2 reads YNFKEQ. V was trimmed by 1 base and J by 8 bases, leaving 12 bases between them. The CDR3 has 15 amino acids.

The chain is built from TRBV15 and TRBJ1-6, with 10 bases lining up with TRBD1. V dropped 4 bases and J dropped 10; count of bases not matched to a gene: 7. Germline V gene data show CDR1 as LNHNV and CDR2 as YYDKDF (reference sequence). CDR3 size: 15 residues. In nucleotides, the CDR3 is TGTGCCACCAGCACGTCCGGGACAGGGGTCTCACCCCTCCACTTT. This codes for CATSTSGTGVSPLHF.

This rearrangement joins TRBV27 to TRBJ1-1; maybe TRBD1 (5 bases). The length of the CDR3 is 13 residues. Germline loops: CDR1 MNHEY, CDR2 SMNVEV (reference sequence). V dropped 0 bases and J dropped 6 bases, with 8 bases sitting between them. Here the CDR3 DNA reads TGTGCCAGCAGTTTATCTGGGGGACCTGAAGCTTTCTTT. Protein: CASSLSGGPEAFF.

The chain carries TRBV7-2 and TRBJ2-1; 10 bases fit TRBD1. CDR3 size: 14 residues. CDR1 SGHTA and CDR2 FQGNSA come from the germline V gene. The V gene end was trimmed by 9 bases and the J gene end by 10 bases; junction bases not matched to a gene: 12. CDR3 loop: CASRLDRGRKEQFF. The CDR3 nucleotides are TGTGCCAGTCGACTAGACAGGGGGCGGAAGGAGCAGTTCTTC.

V gene TRBV25-1 combines with J gene TRBJ1-2; a weak D match, TRBD1 (6 bases). Per germline, CDR1 MGHDK and CDR2 SYGVNS. V lost 8 bases, J lost 8 bases, and 18 bases lay in between. CDR3 length: 13 residues. The CDR3 is CASRGGHAGGYTF. DNA of the CDR3: TGTGCCAGCCGAGGGGGGCACGCGGGAGGCTACACCTTC.

V is TRBV5-5 and J is TRBJ2-5; maybe TRBD1 (5 bases). Deletions cut 1 base from V and 4 bases from J, with 11 bases between. Germline lookup yields CDR1 SGHKS and CDR2 YYEKEE (reference sequence). This CDR3 contains 14 residues. The CDR3 coding sequence is TGTGCCAGCAGCTTGCAGGGTACGGGAGAGACCCAGTACTTC. Amino acid sequence: CASSLQGTGETQYF.

This sequence joins TRBV7-6 and TRBJ2-2; 8 bases match TRBD2. J gave up 4 bases and V 5 bases, and 9 bases lay outside the gene matches. Germline-derived CDR1 and CDR2 are SGHVS and FNYEAQ. This CDR3 spans 16 amino acids. This chain's CDR3 is CASSSIGGGPTGELFF. CDR3 sequence (DNA): TGTGCCAGCAGCAGCATCGGCGGGGGGCCCACCGGGGAGCTGTTTTTT.

The genes are TRBV4-3 and TRBJ1-2, with TRBD1 matching 8 bases. The CDR3 contains 16 residues. V lost 0 bases, J lost 0 bases, and 3 bases stayed unmatched. CDR1 LGHNA and CDR2 YSLEER come from the germline V gene. CDR3 DNA: TGCGCCAGCAGCCAAGATTTGGGACAGGCTAACTATGGCTACACCTTC. This encodes CASSQDLGQANYGYTF.

The DNA of the CDR3 is TGTGCCAGCAGTTTATCAAGGGGGTATGGCTACACCTTC. Its protein is CASSLSRGYGYTF. The V and J genes are TRBV28 and TRBJ1-2; weak D call: TRBD1 (6 bases). Germline CDR1 reads MDHEN; CDR2 reads SYDVKM. V was cut by 1 base and J by 5 bases, with 8 bases left in between. The CDR3 has 13 residues.

The chain links TRBV24-1 to TRBJ2-1; a weak D match, TRBD2 (5 bases). Germline V gene data show CDR1 as KGHDR and CDR2 as SFDVKD. V gave up 6 bases and J gave up 0 bases, with 14 bases separating them. The CDR3 extends over 16 amino acids. CDR3: CATSPSSGDSYNEQFF. CDR3 bases: TGTGCCACCAGTCCGTCGAGCGGTGACTCCTACAATGAGCAGTTCTTC.

In its sample, this clone was seen once. The chain carries TRBV5-1 and TRBJ2-6; a possible D gene is TRBD1 (7 bases). Germline lookup yields CDR1 SGHRS and CDR2 YFSETQ. Trimming shortened V by 0 bases and J by 0 bases, and 16 bases separated the two germline ends. This CDR3 contains 19 residues. The CDR3 loop is CASSLEGGGLLSGANVLTF. CDR3 sequence (DNA): TGCGCCAGCAGCTTGGAAGGAGGGGGCCTACTCTCTGGGGCCAACGTCCTGACTTTC.

In its sample, this clone was seen a few times. This rearrangement joins TRBV9 to TRBJ2-7; D is ambiguous. This CDR3 is 17 amino acids long. V shed 0 bases and J shed 2 bases, with 18 bases lying between them. CDR1 is SGDLS, CDR2 YYNGEE, per germline. The CDR3: CASSVGGNTGRAYEQYF. In DNA, the CDR3 is TGTGCCAGCAGCGTAGGGGGTAACACGGGTAGAGCCTACGAGCAGTACTTC.

This chain connects TRBV2 to TRBJ1-5, with 10 positions matching TRBD1. CDR1 and CDR2 from the germline V gene are SNHLY and FYNNEI. With V trimmed by 4 bases and J by 1 base, 1 base remained unmatched. This CDR3 has 15 residues. CDR3 loop: CASSGQGASNQPQHF. The CDR3 coding sequence is TGTGCCAGCAGTGGACAGGGGGCGAGCAATCAGCCCCAGCATTTT.

For this clone: The identical CDR3 is also encoded by other nucleotide sequences in the sample. The genes are TRBV11-2 and TRBJ1-5; D gene unclear. CDR1 and CDR2 from the germline V gene are SGHAT and FQNNGV. The CDR3 runs to 13 residues. Trimming shortened V by 0 bases and J by 6 bases, and 6 bases separated the two germline ends. The DNA for the CDR3 is TGTGCCAGCAGCTTAGAGTGGGGTCAGCCCCAGCATTTT. Amino acid sequence: CASSLEWGQPQHF.

J is TRBJ2-2 and V is TRBV6-5; D remains ambiguous. V lost 7 bases, J lost 1 base, and 7 bases lay in between. The CDR3 has 13 residues. CDR1 and CDR2 (germline): MNHEY, SVGAGI. The DNA of the CDR3 is TGTGCCAGCAAAGGGTTGAACACCGGGGAGCTGTTTTTT. It yields the protein CASKGLNTGELFF.

This clone was observed a few times. The CDR3 coding sequence is TGTGCCAGTAGTACCCCTACAGGTTGGATCACTGAAGCTTTCTTT. Amino acids: CASSTPTGWITEAFF. The chain recombines TRBV19 with TRBJ1-1, with D possibly being TRBD1 (5 bases). Germline values: CDR1 LNHDA, CDR2 SQIVND (reference sequence). V was shortened by 4 bases and J by 4 bases, with 16 bases between the two germline ends. The CDR3 is 15 residues long.